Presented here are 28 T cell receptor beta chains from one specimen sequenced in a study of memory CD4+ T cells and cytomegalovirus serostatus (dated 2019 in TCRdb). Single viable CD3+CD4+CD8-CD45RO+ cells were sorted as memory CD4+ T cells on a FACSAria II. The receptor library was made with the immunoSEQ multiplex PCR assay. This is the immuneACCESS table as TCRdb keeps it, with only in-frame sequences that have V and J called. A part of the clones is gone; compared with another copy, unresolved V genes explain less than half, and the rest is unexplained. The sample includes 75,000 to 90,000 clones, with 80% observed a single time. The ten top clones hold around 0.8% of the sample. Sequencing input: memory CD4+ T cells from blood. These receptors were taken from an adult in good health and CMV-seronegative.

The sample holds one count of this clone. The DNA of the CDR3 is TGCGCCAGCAGCTTGGGGATGGAGCGGAACTCTGGAAACACCATATATTTT. Amino acids: CASSLGMERNSGNTIYF. J is TRBJ1-3 and V is TRBV5-1, with D unclear. The V gene's germline CDR1 is SGHRS and CDR2 YFSETQ. This CDR3 spans 17 amino acids. V was cut by 0 bases and J by 0 bases, with 13 bases left in between. Supplemented by reference TRBV5-1 and TRBJ1-3, the full variable domain reads KAGVTQTPRYLIKTRGQQVTLSCSPISGHRSVSWYQQTPGQGLQFLFEYFSETQRNKGNFPGRFSGRQFSNSRSEMNVSTLELGDSALYLCASSLGMERNSGNTIYFGEGSWLTVV.

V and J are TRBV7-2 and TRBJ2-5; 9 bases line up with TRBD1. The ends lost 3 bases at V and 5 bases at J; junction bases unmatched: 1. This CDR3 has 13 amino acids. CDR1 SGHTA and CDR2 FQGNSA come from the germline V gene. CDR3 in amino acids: CASSFGTGETQYF. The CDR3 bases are TGTGCCAGCAGCTTTGGGACAGGGGAGACCCAGTACTTC.

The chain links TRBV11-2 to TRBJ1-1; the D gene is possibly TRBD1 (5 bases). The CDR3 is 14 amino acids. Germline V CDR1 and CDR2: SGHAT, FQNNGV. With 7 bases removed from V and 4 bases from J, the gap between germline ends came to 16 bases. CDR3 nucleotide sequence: TGTGCCAGCAACCGGGACCTTCGGGGCACTGAAGCTTTCTTT. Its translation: CASNRDLRGTEAFF.

The CDR3: CASSEPGVSSYNEQFF. The CDR3, as DNA: TGTGCCAGCTCCGAACCCGGGGTTAGCTCCTACAATGAGCAGTTCTTC. V is TRBV18 and J is TRBJ2-1, with a weak D call TRBD2 (5 bases). Looked up from germline, CDR1 is KGHSH and CDR2 is LQKENI. The CDR3 is 16 amino acids. Deletions cut 6 bases from V and 0 bases from J, with 15 bases between. Variable domain in full (rest from reference TRBV18 and TRBJ2-1): NAGVMQNPRHLVRRRGQEARLRCSPMKGHSHVYWYRQLPEEGLKFMVYLQKENIIDESGMPKERFSAEFPKEGPSILRIQQVVRGDSAAYFCASSEPGVSSYNEQFFGPGTRLTVL.

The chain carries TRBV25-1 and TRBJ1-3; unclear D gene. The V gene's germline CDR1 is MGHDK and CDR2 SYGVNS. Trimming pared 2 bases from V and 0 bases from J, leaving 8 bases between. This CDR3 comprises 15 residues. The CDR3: CASSEPGISGNTIYF. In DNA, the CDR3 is TGTGCCAGCAGTGAACCCGGGATCTCTGGAAACACCATATATTTT.

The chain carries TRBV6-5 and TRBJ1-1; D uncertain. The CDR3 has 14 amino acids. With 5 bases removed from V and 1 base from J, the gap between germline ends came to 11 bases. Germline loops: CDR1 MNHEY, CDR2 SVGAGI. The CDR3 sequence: CASSPRGRNTEAFF. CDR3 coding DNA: TGTGCCAGCAGTCCCCGTGGCAGGAACACTGAAGCTTTCTTT.

The DNA for the CDR3 is TGTGCCAGCAGCTTAGGGGCTAGCGGGGGGCCGTACGTTGATAAGCAGTACTTC. It codes for CASSLGASGGPYVDKQYF. This chain links TRBV7-2 with TRBJ2-7; 11 bases align to TRBD2. The CDR3 runs to 18 residues. Germline V gene data show CDR1 as SGHTA and CDR2 as FQGNSA. Losses at the gene ends were 1 base for V and 8 bases for J; bases not matched to a gene: 16.

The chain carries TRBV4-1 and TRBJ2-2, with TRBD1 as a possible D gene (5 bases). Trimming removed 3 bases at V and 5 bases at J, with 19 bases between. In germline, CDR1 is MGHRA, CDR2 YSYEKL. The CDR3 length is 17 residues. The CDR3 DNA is TGCGCCAGCAGCCAGTATAGGGTAGGGGTGCGGACCGGGGAGCTGTTTTTT. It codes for CASSQYRVGVRTGELFF.

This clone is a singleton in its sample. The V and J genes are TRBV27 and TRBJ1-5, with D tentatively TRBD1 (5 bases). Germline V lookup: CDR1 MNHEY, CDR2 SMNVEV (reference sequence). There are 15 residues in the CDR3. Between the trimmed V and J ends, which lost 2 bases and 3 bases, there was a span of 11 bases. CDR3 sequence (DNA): TGTGCCAGCAGTTTAGGGGGTTTCTTCAATCAGCCCCAGCATTTT. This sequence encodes CASSLGGFFNQPQHF.

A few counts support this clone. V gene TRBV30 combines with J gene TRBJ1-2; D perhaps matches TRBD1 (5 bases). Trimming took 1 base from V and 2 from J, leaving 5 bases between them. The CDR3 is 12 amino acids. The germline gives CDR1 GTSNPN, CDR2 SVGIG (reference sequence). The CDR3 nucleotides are TGTGCCTGGAGTGGGGGGAACTATGGCTACACCTTC. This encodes CAWSGGNYGYTF.

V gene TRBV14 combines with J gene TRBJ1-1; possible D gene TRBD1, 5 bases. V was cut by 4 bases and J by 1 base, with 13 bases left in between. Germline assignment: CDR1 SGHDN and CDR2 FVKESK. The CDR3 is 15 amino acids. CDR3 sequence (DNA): TGTGCCAGCAGCCGGTTAAGGGGAGGGAACACTGAAGCTTTCTTT. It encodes CASSRLRGGNTEAFF.

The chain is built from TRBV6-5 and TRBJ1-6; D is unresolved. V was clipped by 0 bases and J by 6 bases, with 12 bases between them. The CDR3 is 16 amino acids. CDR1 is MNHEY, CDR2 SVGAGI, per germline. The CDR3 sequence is CASSYSGGEINSPLHF. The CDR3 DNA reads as TGTGCCAGCAGTTACTCCGGTGGGGAAATTAATTCACCCCTCCACTTT.

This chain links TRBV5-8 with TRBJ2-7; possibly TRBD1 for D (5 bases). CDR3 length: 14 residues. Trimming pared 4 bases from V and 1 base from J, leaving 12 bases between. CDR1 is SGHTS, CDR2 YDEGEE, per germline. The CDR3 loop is CASSPQGWSYEQYF. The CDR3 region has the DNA TGTGCCAGCAGCCCTCAGGGTTGGTCCTACGAGCAGTACTTC.

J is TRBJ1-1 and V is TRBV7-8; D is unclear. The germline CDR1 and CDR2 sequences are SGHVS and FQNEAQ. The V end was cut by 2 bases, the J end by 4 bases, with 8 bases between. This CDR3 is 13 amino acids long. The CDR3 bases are TGTGCCAGCAGCTTACCGGGCAGCACTGAAGCTTTCTTT. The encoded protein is CASSLPGSTEAFF.

CDR3 in amino acids: CATSPRQGGQPQHF. CDR3 sequence (DNA): TGTGCCACCAGCCCAAGACAGGGGGGTCAGCCCCAGCATTTT. This rearrangement joins TRBV15 to TRBJ1-5; 9 nucleotides match TRBD1. This CDR3 is 14 amino acids long. J lost 6 bases, V lost 5 bases, and 5 bases had no gene match. Germline V lookup: CDR1 LNHNV, CDR2 YYDKDF (reference sequence).

In DNA form, the CDR3 reads TGTGCCATCAGTGAGTCCCTGGGGCGACCCTATGGCTACACCTTC. Protein sequence: CAISESLGRPYGYTF. The V gene is TRBV10-3, the J gene TRBJ1-2, with D perhaps TRBD1 (5 bases). V was trimmed by 0 bases and J by 4 bases, leaving 12 bases between them. Germline V gene lookup returns CDR1 ENHRY and CDR2 SYGVKD. The CDR3 loop spans 15 amino acids.

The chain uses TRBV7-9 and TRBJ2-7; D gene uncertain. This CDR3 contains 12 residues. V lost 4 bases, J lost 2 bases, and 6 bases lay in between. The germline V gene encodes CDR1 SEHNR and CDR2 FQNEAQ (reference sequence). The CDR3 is CASSSLTYEQYF. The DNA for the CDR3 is TGTGCCAGCAGCTCCTTAACCTACGAGCAGTACTTC. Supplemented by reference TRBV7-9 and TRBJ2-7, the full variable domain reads DTGVSQNPRHKITKRGQNVTFRCDPISEHNRLYWYRQTLGQGPEFLTYFQNEAQLEKSRLLSDRFSAERPKGSFSTLEIQRTEQGDSAMYLCASSSLTYEQYFGPGTRLTVT.

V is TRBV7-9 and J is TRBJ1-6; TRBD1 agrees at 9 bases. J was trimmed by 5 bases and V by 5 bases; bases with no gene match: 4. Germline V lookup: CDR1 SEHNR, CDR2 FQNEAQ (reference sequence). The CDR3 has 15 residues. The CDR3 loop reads CASSVRTGDNSPLHF. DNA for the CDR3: TGTGCCAGCAGCGTCAGGACAGGGGATAATTCACCCCTCCACTTT. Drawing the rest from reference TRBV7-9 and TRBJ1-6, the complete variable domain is DTGVSQNPRHKITKRGQNVTFRCDPISEHNRLYWYRQTLGQGPEFLTYFQNEAQLEKSRLLSDRFSAERPKGSFSTLEIQRTEQGDSAMYLCASSVRTGDNSPLHFGNGTRLTVT.

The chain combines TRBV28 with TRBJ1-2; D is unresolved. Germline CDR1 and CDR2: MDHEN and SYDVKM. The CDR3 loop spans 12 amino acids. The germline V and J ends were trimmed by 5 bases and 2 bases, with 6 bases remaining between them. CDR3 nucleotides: TGTGCCAGCAGTGGGCAGAACTATGGCTACACCTTC. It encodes CASSGQNYGYTF.

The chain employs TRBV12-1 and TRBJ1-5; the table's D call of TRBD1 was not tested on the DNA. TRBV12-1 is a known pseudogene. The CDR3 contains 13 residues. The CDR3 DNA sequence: TGTGCCAGCAGCTTCAGAACCCCGTGGCCCCAGCATTTT. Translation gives CASSFRTPWPQHF.

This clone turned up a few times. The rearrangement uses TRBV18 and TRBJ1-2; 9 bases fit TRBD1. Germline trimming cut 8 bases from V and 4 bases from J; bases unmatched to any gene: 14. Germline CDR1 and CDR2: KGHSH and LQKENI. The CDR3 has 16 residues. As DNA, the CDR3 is TGTGCCAGCACGCAGTCTACAGGGGGCGGTAGCTATGGCTACACCTTC. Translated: CASTQSTGGGSYGYTF. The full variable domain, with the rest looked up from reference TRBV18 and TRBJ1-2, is NAGVMQNPRHLVRRRGQEARLRCSPMKGHSHVYWYRQLPEEGLKFMVYLQKENIIDESGMPKERFSAEFPKEGPSILRIQQVVRGDSAAYFCASTQSTGGGSYGYTFGSGTRLTVV.

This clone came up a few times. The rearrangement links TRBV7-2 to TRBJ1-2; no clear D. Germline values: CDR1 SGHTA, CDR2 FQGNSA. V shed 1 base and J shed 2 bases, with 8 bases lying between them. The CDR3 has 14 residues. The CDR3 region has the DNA TGTGCCAGCAGCTTAGGTGTAGGGAACTATGGCTACACCTTC. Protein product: CASSLGVGNYGYTF.

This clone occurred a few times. The CDR3: CASSPQQGGNTEAFF. CDR3 in DNA: TGTGCCAGCTCACCTCAACAGGGCGGGAACACTGAAGCTTTCTTT. The V call is TRBV18, the J call TRBJ1-1; possible D gene TRBD1, 6 bases. The V end lost 3 bases, the J end lost 1 base, and 12 bases lay between the germline ends. Germline loops: CDR1 KGHSH, CDR2 LQKENI. The CDR3 runs 15 residues. Together with reference TRBV18 and TRBJ1-1, the CDR3 gives the full variable domain: NAGVMQNPRHLVRRRGQEARLRCSPMKGHSHVYWYRQLPEEGLKFMVYLQKENIIDESGMPKERFSAEFPKEGPSILRIQQVVRGDSAAYFCASSPQQGGNTEAFFGQGTRLTVV.

The CDR3, as DNA: TGTGCCAGTAGTTATGGGACAGTCGGGTTGGGGCAGCCCCAGCATTTT. It yields the protein CASSYGTVGLGQPQHF. This chain connects TRBV19 to TRBJ1-5; TRBD1 matches 7 bases. The junction had 14 bases not matched to a gene; V was cut back by 5 bases and J by 7 bases. The CDR3 is made up of 16 amino acids. Germline V gene data show CDR1 as LNHDA and CDR2 as SQIVND (reference sequence).

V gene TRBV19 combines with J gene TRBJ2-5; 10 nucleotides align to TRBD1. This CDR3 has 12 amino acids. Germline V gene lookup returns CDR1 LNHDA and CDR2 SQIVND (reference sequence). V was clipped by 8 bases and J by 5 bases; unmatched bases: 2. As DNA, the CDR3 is TGTGCCAGTTCGGACAGGGGGGAGACCCAGTACTTC. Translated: CASSDRGETQYF.

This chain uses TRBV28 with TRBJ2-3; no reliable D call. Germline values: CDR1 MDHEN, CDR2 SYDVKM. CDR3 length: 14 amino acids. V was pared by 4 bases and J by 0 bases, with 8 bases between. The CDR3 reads CASSSVISTDTQYF. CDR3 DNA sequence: TGTGCCAGCAGTTCTGTTATTAGCACAGATACGCAGTATTTT.

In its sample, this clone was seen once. Written as DNA, the CDR3 is TGCGCCAGCAGCTTGAGGGCGGGGACAACACGAACCAACTATGGCTACACCTTC. As protein: CASSLRAGTTRTNYGYTF. The chain links TRBV5-1 to TRBJ1-2; D perhaps matches TRBD1 (6 bases). Germline values: CDR1 SGHRS, CDR2 YFSETQ. The CDR3 has 18 amino acids. Trimming took off 1 base at V and 2 bases at J, with 21 bases between the two ends.

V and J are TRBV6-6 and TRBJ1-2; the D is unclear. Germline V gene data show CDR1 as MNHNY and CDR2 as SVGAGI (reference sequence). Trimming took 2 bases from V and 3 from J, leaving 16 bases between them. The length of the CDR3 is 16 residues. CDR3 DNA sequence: TGTGCCAGCAGTTACGGCGGCAGAACCTCTGACTATGGCTACACCTTC. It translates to CASSYGGRTSDYGYTF.